This T cell receptor (beta chain) was recorded in a study of cytomegalovirus exposure and HLA in healthy donors. Primers for the PCR totalled 60 Vbeta and 13 Jbeta. Libraries were prepared by immunoSEQ multiplex PCR; TCRdb keeps only in-frame clonotypes and omits some of them. The sample holds around 230,000 clones, around 76% seen once. The CDR3 has 12 residues. The germline V gene has CDR1 SGHAT and CDR2 FQNNGV. V was clipped by 3 bases and J by 3 bases, with 6 bases between them. The receptor was isolated from a man in his forties or fifties in good health and CMV-seropositive. This chain connects TRBV11-2 to TRBJ2-7, with a weak D call TRBD2 (5 bases). Sequenced material: PBMCs. The CDR3 DNA reads as TGTGCCAGCAGCTTCGGACTCTACGAGCAGTACTTC. This gives the protein CASSFGLYEQYF.